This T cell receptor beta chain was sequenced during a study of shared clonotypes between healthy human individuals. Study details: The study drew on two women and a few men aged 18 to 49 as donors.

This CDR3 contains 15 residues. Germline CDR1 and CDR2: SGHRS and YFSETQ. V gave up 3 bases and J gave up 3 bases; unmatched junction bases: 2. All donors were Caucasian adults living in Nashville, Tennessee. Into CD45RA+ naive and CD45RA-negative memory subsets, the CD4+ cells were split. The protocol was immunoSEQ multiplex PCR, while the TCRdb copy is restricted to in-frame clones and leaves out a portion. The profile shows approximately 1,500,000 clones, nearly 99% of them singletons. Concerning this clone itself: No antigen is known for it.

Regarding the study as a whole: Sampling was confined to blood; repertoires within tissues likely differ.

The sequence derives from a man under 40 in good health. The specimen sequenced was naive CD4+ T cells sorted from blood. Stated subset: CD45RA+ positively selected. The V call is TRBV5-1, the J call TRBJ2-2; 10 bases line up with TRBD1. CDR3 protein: CASSWGQGYTGELFF. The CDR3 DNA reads TGCGCCAGCAGCTGGGGACAGGGGTACACCGGGGAGCTGTTTTTT.